The 26 T cell receptor beta chains listed next were all sequenced from one sample in a study of blood T cell repertoires in COVID-19. The table came from immunoSEQ multiplex PCR; TCRdb's copy has only in-frame clones and leaves some out. The sample holds some 150,000 clones, about 85% seen once. Sequenced: peripheral blood. These receptors came from a human donor in a cohort sampled during active COVID-19.

The chain is built from TRBV2 and TRBJ2-7; TRBD1 agrees at 8 bases. This CDR3 contains 14 residues. V shed 6 bases, J shed 0 bases, and the junction held 4 bases outside the gene matches. Per the germline V gene, CDR1 is SNHLY and CDR2 is FYNNEI. CDR3 nucleotide sequence: TGTGCCAGCAGGGTTGGACAGGGCTCCTACGAGCAGTACTTC. Residues: CASRVGQGSYEQYF.

This chain links TRBV7-2 with TRBJ2-5; 10 nucleotides align to TRBD1. Trimming removed 2 bases from V and 5 bases from J; junction bases left unmatched: 8. The CDR3 is made up of 16 amino acids. The germline V gene encodes CDR1 SGHTA and CDR2 FQGNSA. CDR3 bases: TGTGCCAGCAGCTTACAATCGGGACAGGGGTGGGAGACCCAGTACTTC. Amino acids: CASSLQSGQGWETQYF.

The chain combines TRBV19 with TRBJ1-2, with 10 nucleotides matching TRBD1. The V gene end was trimmed by 10 bases and the J gene end by 4 bases; junction bases not matched to a gene: 9. The V gene's germline CDR1 is LNHDA and CDR2 SQIVND (reference sequence). This CDR3 comprises 14 residues. The CDR3 DNA follows: TGTGCCACTAACCGACAGGGGGCTAGCTATGGCTACACCTTC. Translated: CATNRQGASYGYTF.

The chain combines TRBV4-3 with TRBJ2-7; possible D gene TRBD1, 5 bases. CDR3 size: 14 residues. Germline V gene lookup returns CDR1 LGHNA and CDR2 YSLEER. V lost 0 bases, J lost 2 bases, and 8 bases lay in between. In DNA form, the CDR3 reads TGCGCCAGCAGCCAAGACCTGGGGCCCTACGAGCAGTACTTC. As protein: CASSQDLGPYEQYF.

V gene TRBV12-3 or TRBV12-4 combines with J gene TRBJ1-2; 12 positions agree with TRBD1. V dropped 6 bases and J dropped 6; count of bases not matched to a gene: 2. The CDR3 extends over 13 amino acids. This CDR3 is CASRGTGGHGYTF. CDR3 nucleotide sequence: TGTGCCAGCAGGGGGACAGGGGGCCATGGCTACACCTTC.

The CDR3 region is CASSTLAGTGYNQPQHF. The CDR3 nucleotides read TGTGCCAGTAGTACTTTGGCCGGGACAGGCTACAATCAGCCCCAGCATTTT. This chain connects TRBV19 to TRBJ1-5; 8 bases are a match to TRBD1. The junction had 11 bases not matched to a gene; V was cut back by 4 bases and J by 3 bases. Germline lookup yields CDR1 LNHDA and CDR2 SQIVND (reference sequence). There are 17 residues in the CDR3.

The J gene is TRBJ1-2, the V gene TRBV6-5, with 10 bases that match TRBD1. The V and J ends lost 6 bases and 2 bases, in that order; junction bases with no gene match: 6. The CDR3 consists of 15 residues. Per germline, CDR1 MNHEY and CDR2 SVGAGI. The CDR3 DNA follows: TGTGCCAGCAGCGAGCGGACAGGGGGGAACTATGGCTACACCTTC. Its translation: CASSERTGGNYGYTF.

V usage is TRBV7-9 and J usage is TRBJ2-7; 7 bases are a match to TRBD2. The trim removed 10 bases at V and 2 bases at J, leaving 8 bases unmatched. This CDR3 has 13 amino acids. Germline CDR1 reads SEHNR; CDR2 reads FQNEAQ (reference sequence). The CDR3 is CAIIGGSTYEQYF. The CDR3 DNA sequence: TGTGCCATCATCGGCGGGAGCACCTACGAGCAGTACTTC. The whole variable domain, filled in from reference TRBV7-9 and TRBJ2-7, reads DTGVSQNPRHKITKRGQNVTFRCDPISEHNRLYWYRQTLGQGPEFLTYFQNEAQLEKSRLLSDRFSAERPKGSFSTLEIQRTEQGDSAMYLCAIIGGSTYEQYFGPGTRLTVT.

The rearrangement links TRBV7-3 to TRBJ2-3; 9 bases match TRBD2. J gave up 8 bases and V 5 bases, and 5 bases lay outside the gene matches. CDR1 SGHTA and CDR2 FQGTGA come from the germline V gene. This CDR3 has 13 amino acids. The CDR3 sequence is CASSRTSDGTQYF. CDR3 coding DNA: TGTGCCAGCAGCCGGACTAGCGATGGTACGCAGTATTTT.

The chain is built from TRBV27 and TRBJ1-2; D is unclear. The CDR3 length is 14 residues. Trimming pared 2 bases from V and 4 bases from J, leaving 11 bases between. Germline loops: CDR1 MNHEY, CDR2 SMNVEV (reference sequence). The CDR3 region is CASSLTAPSYGYTF. As DNA, the CDR3 is TGTGCCAGCAGTTTAACCGCACCGAGCTATGGCTACACCTTC.

The CDR3, as DNA: TGTGCCAGCAGCCAAGACGGTTTAGGACAGATGAACACTGAAGCTTTCTTT. This codes for CASSQDGLGQMNTEAFF. The genes are TRBV14 and TRBJ1-1; tentative D call: TRBD1 (6 bases). The CDR3 has 17 residues. From germline, CDR1 is SGHDN and CDR2 FVKESK. V lost 0 bases to trimming and J lost 0 bases, with 14 bases between them.

This chain connects TRBV5-1 to TRBJ2-1, with 11 bases identical to TRBD2. CDR1 is SGHRS, CDR2 YFSETQ, per germline. V lost 5 bases, J lost 2 bases, and 3 bases stayed unmatched. This CDR3 contains 15 residues. CDR3 nucleotides: TGCGCCAGCAGGCAACTAGCGGGGGCCTACAATGAGCAGTTCTTC. Amino acid sequence: CASRQLAGAYNEQFF.

The rearrangement joins TRBV5-1 to TRBJ2-5; a weak D match, TRBD1 (9 bases). From germline, CDR1 is SGHRS and CDR2 YFSETQ. The ends were cut back, 4 bases at V and 5 bases at J, with 21 bases in the middle. The CDR3 is 16 amino acids. CDR3 in DNA: TGCGCCAGCAGCCTTGATATAGCGGGGACAGGGGAGACCCAGTACTTC. Translating it yields CASSLDIAGTGETQYF.

The rearrangement joins TRBV30 to TRBJ1-6; D perhaps matches TRBD1 (5 bases). The CDR3 covers 13 residues. V gave up 0 bases and J gave up 7 bases, with 7 bases separating them. Germline V gene data show CDR1 as GTSNPN and CDR2 as SVGIG (reference sequence). The CDR3: CAWSVQVNSPLHF. The CDR3 DNA is TGTGCCTGGAGTGTACAGGTCAATTCACCCCTCCACTTT.

This clone has a handful of counts. The chain joins TRBV9 to TRBJ1-2; tentatively, D is TRBD1 (5 bases). V shed 0 bases and J shed 1 base, with 13 bases lying between them. The CDR3 is 16 residues long. Germline CDR1 is SGDLS and CDR2 is YYNGEE. Here the CDR3 DNA reads TGTGCCAGCAGCGTAGAGTTGATGGGGCGTAACTATGGCTACACCTTC. Translating gives CASSVELMGRNYGYTF.

The chain has TRBV7-2 and TRBJ1-5; D not resolved. The CDR3 runs to 14 residues. Germline V gives CDR1 SGHTA, CDR2 FQGNSA. V lost 4 bases, J lost 5 bases, and 12 bases lay in between. CDR3 in DNA: TGTGCCAGCAGCTGGACTGGGGTGGATCAGCCCCAGCATTTT. Protein sequence: CASSWTGVDQPQHF.

The V and J genes are TRBV7-9 and TRBJ1-1; tentatively, D is TRBD1 (6 bases). V lost 5 bases and J 1 base, leaving 14 bases between the germline ends. Germline assignment: CDR1 SEHNR and CDR2 FQNEAQ (reference sequence). The CDR3 has 15 amino acids. CDR3 in amino acids: CASSPWTAPNTEAFF. The CDR3 DNA reads as TGTGCCAGCAGCCCCTGGACAGCTCCGAACACTGAAGCTTTCTTT.

CDR3 protein: CASSYSPAVETQYF. CDR3 nucleotides: TGTGCCAGCAGTTACTCTCCTGCGGTTGAGACCCAGTACTTC. The J gene is TRBJ2-5, the V gene TRBV6-5; D gene unclear. The CDR3 contains 14 residues. V was shortened by 0 bases and J by 5 bases, with 10 bases between the two germline ends. Germline V gene lookup returns CDR1 MNHEY and CDR2 SVGAGI.

The V and J genes are TRBV28 and TRBJ2-1; D uncertain. Germline V lookup: CDR1 MDHEN, CDR2 SYDVKM. Trimming took 1 base from V and 10 from J, leaving 5 bases between them. The CDR3 runs to 11 residues. CDR3 nucleotide sequence: TGTGCCAGCAGTTTATATAGAGAGCAGTTCTTC. Translation gives CASSLYREQFF. The full variable domain, rest sourced from reference TRBV28 and TRBJ2-1, is DVKVTQSSRYLVKRTGEKVFLECVQDMDHENMFWYRQDPGLGLRLIYFSYDVKMKEKGDIPEGYSVSREKKERFSLILESASTNQTSMYLCASSLYREQFFGPGTRLTVL.

The CDR3 sequence is CASSPTGYEAFF. CDR3 coding DNA: TGTGCCAGTAGTCCGACGGGTTATGAAGCTTTCTTT. This rearrangement joins TRBV19 to TRBJ1-1; D is unresolved. Germline lookup yields CDR1 LNHDA and CDR2 SQIVND (reference sequence). The CDR3 covers 12 residues. V was cut by 5 bases and J by 7 bases, with 11 bases left in between.

This sequence joins TRBV30 and TRBJ1-2, with 8 bases identical to TRBD1. Trimming at V came to 1 base and at J to 4 bases, leaving 5 bases not matched to a gene. Looked up from germline, CDR1 is GTSNPN and CDR2 is SVGIG (reference sequence). The length of the CDR3 is 14 residues. The CDR3 loop reads CAWSETGAVYGYTF. CDR3 DNA: TGTGCCTGGAGTGAGACAGGGGCGGTCTATGGCTACACCTTC.

This clone was seen a few times. J is TRBJ1-3 and V is TRBV7-9, with D unclear. This CDR3 is 14 amino acids long. The germline CDR1 and CDR2 sequences are SEHNR and FQNEAQ (reference sequence). V shed 4 bases and J shed 5 bases, with 12 bases lying between them. This CDR3 reads CASSSPGRRNTIYF. For the CDR3, the DNA is TGTGCCAGCAGCTCCCCGGGAAGGAGAAACACCATATATTTT.

V and J are TRBV13 and TRBJ1-1; weak D call: TRBD1 (5 bases). The CDR3 consists of 15 residues. The V gene lost 5 bases and the J gene lost 4 bases, with 17 bases spanning the gap. CDR1 and CDR2 (germline): PRHDT, FYEKMQ (reference sequence). In DNA form, the CDR3 reads TGTGCCAGCAGCCTAGAACGCGGCGGGGGCACTGAAGCTTTCTTT. This translates into CASSLERGGGTEAFF.

This chain links TRBV7-8 with TRBJ1-5; unclear D gene. Germline V gene lookup returns CDR1 SGHVS and CDR2 FQNEAQ. The CDR3 contains 13 residues. The V gene lost 4 bases and the J gene lost 9 bases, with 13 bases spanning the gap. CDR3 coding DNA: TGTGCCAGCAGCTCCGTCGGGATTCGGCCCCAGCATTTT. Residues: CASSSVGIRPQHF.

This clone was seen a single time. The gene calls are TRBV7-2 and TRBJ2-7; the D gene is possibly TRBD1 (6 bases). The length of the CDR3 is 13 residues. CDR1 is SGHTA, CDR2 FQGNSA, per germline. Trimming took 2 bases from V and 7 from J, leaving 12 bases between them. The CDR3 DNA is TGTGCCAGCAGCTTAACACAGGGATGGGAGCAGTACTTC. Protein: CASSLTQGWEQYF.

The chain has TRBV9 and TRBJ1-2; D is uncertain. The CDR3 runs 15 residues. Per germline, CDR1 SGDLS and CDR2 YYNGEE. Between the trimmed V and J ends, which lost 1 base and 0 bases, there was a span of 10 bases. CDR3 loop: CASSVWLTSNYGYTF. Written as DNA, the CDR3 is TGTGCCAGCAGCGTATGGCTCACCTCTAACTATGGCTACACCTTC.